These 14 T cell receptor beta chains were sequenced from one sample in a study of patients and donors after allogeneic stem cell transplantation. One entry per CDR3 protein results from TCRdb running MiXCR on the RT-PCR reads. Among 800,000 to 1,000,000 distinct CDR3 sequences listed, approximately 19% were seen once. The specimen was blood, either unsorted or a sorted T cell fraction (not recorded which). The receptor set was obtained from a human donor who was either an allogeneic HSCT recipient or a stem cell or donor lymphocyte infusion donor (not recorded which). It is not recorded whose cells these are; they may come from a transplant donor.

This chain uses TRBV4-1 with TRBJ2-7, with unresolved D. Looked up from germline, CDR1 is MGHRA and CDR2 is YSYEKL. The germline V and J ends were trimmed by 1 base and 8 bases, with 9 bases remaining between them. The CDR3 runs 12 residues. The CDR3 DNA reads TGCGCCAGCAGCCAAGCGGCCCACCAGCAGTACTTC. It translates to CASSQAAHQQYF.

This chain joins TRBV5-6 and TRBJ2-2; a weak D match, TRBD2 (7 bases). Trimming stripped 0 bases from V and 6 bases from J, with 15 bases between. Germline V gives CDR1 SGHDT, CDR2 YYEEEE. There are 16 residues in the CDR3. CDR3 amino acids: CASSLDTGLAAGELFF. The CDR3 coding sequence is TGTGCCAGCAGCTTGGATACAGGGCTAGCGGCCGGGGAGCTGTTTTTT.

This clonotype was picked up many times. The chain links TRBV12-3 or TRBV12-4 to TRBJ1-5; 7 nucleotides match TRBD1. The CDR3 runs to 18 residues. The ends lost 0 bases at V and 0 bases at J; junction bases unmatched: 8. CDR3 amino acids: CASSLARFRGDSNQPQHF. CDR3 in DNA: TGTGCCAGCAGTTTAGCGAGATTCAGGGGGGATAGCAATCAGCCCCAGCATTTT.

This clonotype was seen a handful of times. The rearrangement links TRBV6-5 to TRBJ1-5; D might be TRBD1 (6 bases). Germline loops: CDR1 MNHEY, CDR2 SVGAGI. The CDR3 totals 14 residues. V was pared by 0 bases and J by 5 bases, with 8 bases between. CDR3 protein: CASSYSPGDQPQHF. The CDR3 bases are TGTGCCAGCAGTTACTCGCCAGGGGATCAGCCCCAGCATTTT.

This chain connects TRBV4-3 to TRBJ1-4, with 10 nucleotides matching TRBD1. The junction had 12 bases not matched to a gene; V was cut back by 4 bases and J by 7 bases. CDR1 and CDR2 from the germline V gene are LGHNA and YSLEER. The CDR3 extends over 17 amino acids. Here the CDR3 reads CASSRQTPGQGIEKLFF. Here the CDR3 DNA reads TGCGCCAGCAGCCGCCAAACCCCGGGACAGGGGATTGAAAAACTGTTTTTT.

The V gene is TRBV6-2 or TRBV6-3, the J gene TRBJ1-5; D unclear. This CDR3 comprises 12 residues. Trimming removed 2 bases at V and 4 bases at J, with 3 bases between. Per germline, CDR1 MNHEY and CDR2 SVGEGT. The CDR3 nucleotides are TGTGCCAGCAGTTACGTAAATCAGCCCCAGCATTTT. It encodes CASSYVNQPQHF.

This clonotype has only a few counts. V is TRBV7-2 and J is TRBJ2-3; 10 positions match TRBD1. Per germline, CDR1 SGHTA and CDR2 FQGNSA. J was trimmed by 7 bases and V by 5 bases; bases with no gene match: 6. The CDR3 totals 14 residues. The CDR3 nucleotides read TGTGCCAGCAGCCCGGGACAGGGGAAAAATACGCAGTATTTT. Protein product: CASSPGQGKNTQYF.

The rearrangement joins TRBV5-1 to TRBJ1-1; D gene uncertain. V was shortened by 4 bases and J by 3 bases, with 10 bases between the two germline ends. The CDR3 consists of 13 residues. CDR1 is SGHRS and CDR2 is YFSETQ in the germline V gene. The DNA for the CDR3 is TGCGCCAGCAGCGTAACAAGCTACACTGAAGCTTTCTTT. This codes for CASSVTSYTEAFF.

This clonotype was picked up many times. The rearrangement uses TRBV4-2 and TRBJ2-7; 10 positions agree with TRBD1. The CDR3 is 14 residues long. With 3 bases clipped from V and 7 bases from J, the junction kept 6 bases outside the gene matches. The V gene's germline CDR1 is LGHNA and CDR2 YNFKEQ. CDR3 region: CASSHAGQGGEQYF. In DNA, the CDR3 is TGTGCCAGCAGCCACGCCGGACAGGGGGGAGAGCAGTACTTC.

This clonotype was counted a few times. The chain links TRBV4-3 to TRBJ1-1; D uncertain. The CDR3 totals 15 residues. The germline CDR1 and CDR2 sequences are LGHNA and YSLEER. V gave up 0 bases and J gave up 1 base, with 9 bases separating them. CDR3 DNA: TGCGCCAGCAGCCAAGATAGGATGCCGAACACTGAAGCTTTCTTT. Encoded protein: CASSQDRMPNTEAFF.

This clonotype was seen a few times. The rearrangement uses TRBV4-1 and TRBJ2-4; 7 positions match TRBD2. CDR1 is MGHRA and CDR2 is YSYEKL in the germline V gene. Unmatched junction bases numbered 14, after V lost 4 bases and J lost 2 bases. The CDR3 runs 18 residues. In nucleotides, the CDR3 is TGCGCCAGCAGCCCCTCCCTCACTAGCGCGGTAACCAAAAACATTCAGTACTTC. It encodes CASSPSLTSAVTKNIQYF.

V and J are TRBV5-1 and TRBJ2-7; TRBD1 is a possible D gene (6 bases). Germline CDR1 and CDR2: SGHRS and YFSETQ. Trimming pared 4 bases from V and 3 bases from J, leaving 14 bases between. CDR3 length: 14 amino acids. The chain's CDR3 is CASSRAGTYYEQYF. The DNA of the CDR3 is TGCGCCAGCAGCCGGGCCGGGACATACTACGAGCAGTACTTC.

The chain recombines TRBV5-5 with TRBJ2-7; D is undetermined. The V end was cut by 1 base, the J end by 6 bases, with 8 bases between. The CDR3 totals 12 residues. Germline V gene lookup returns CDR1 SGHKS and CDR2 YYEKEE (reference sequence). The CDR3 spells CASSLLSSEQYF. In nucleotides, the CDR3 is TGTGCCAGCAGCTTGTTGAGTAGCGAGCAGTACTTC.

This clonotype was seen many times. J is TRBJ1-6 and V is TRBV20-1, with D perhaps matching TRBD1 (6 bases). Germline V gives CDR1 DFQATT, CDR2 SNEGSKA (reference sequence). The CDR3 has 14 amino acids. The CDR3 DNA reads TGCAGCGCCCCACAGGGACCGGCTAATTCACCCCTCCACTTT. Translation: CSAPQGPANSPLHF.